This note documents a single T cell receptor beta chain sequence. Its antigen is undetermined. The record originates from a study of TIL therapy for anti-PD-1-resistant metastatic lung cancer. Study information: Half of patients were current or former smokers. Tumors carried a median 1.5 non-synonymous mutations per megabase.

The libraries were made with immunoSEQ v3. Sequencing was performed with immunoSEQ multiplex PCR; in TCRdb, only in-frame clones are kept and a portion is missing. The data show about 100,000 clones, 65% seen once. Findings of the study overall: This highly selected cohort may not generalize to typical lung cancer patients.

Trimming removed 3 bases at V and 4 bases at J, with 13 bases between. Germline V gene data show CDR1 as SEHNR and CDR2 as FQNEAQ (reference sequence). CDR3 length: 14 amino acids. Time point reported: pre-treatment sample, taken before nivolumab and TIL therapy. Most excised metastases sampled were pleural nodules or supraclavicular lymph nodes. Progressing patients received lymphodepletion, expanded TIL infusion and IL-2. This specimen was tumor tissue, taken at baseline. V is TRBV7-9 and J is TRBJ2-7, with D possibly TRBD1 on 6 matching bases. The TCR sequence derives from a person between 30 and 80 years old with non-small cell lung cancer. CDR3 DNA sequence: TGTGCCAGCAGCTTGGGGGACATTAATTACGAGCAGTACTTC. Translated: CASSLGDINYEQYF. Combining the CDR3 with reference TRBV7-9 and TRBJ2-7 gives the whole variable domain DTGVSQNPRHKITKRGQNVTFRCDPISEHNRLYWYRQTLGQGPEFLTYFQNEAQLEKSRLLSDRFSAERPKGSFSTLEIQRTEQGDSAMYLCASSLGDINYEQYFGPGTRLTVT.